A selection of T cell receptor beta chains follows, all from one sample in a study of blood T cell repertoires in COVID-19. Assay used: immunoSEQ multiplex PCR; TCRdb lists only in-frame clones, some missing. This table holds about 210,000 clones, approximately 78% found once. Sequenced input: peripheral blood. The receptors here all came from a woman between 40 and 50 years old with acute or convalescent COVID-19. Both conserved end residues are part of each CDR3.

v_call	j_call	cdr3_aa
TRBV5-7	TRBJ2-1	CASSLPHLAGPNEQFF
TRBV18	TRBJ1-6	CASSPQNRGGSSPLHF
TRBV5-5	TRBJ1-2	CASSLATGGYTF
TRBV24-1	TRBJ2-1	CATSDLGRGHSEQFF
TRBV4-1	TRBJ1-1	CASSQAGMNTEAFF
TRBV5-8	TRBJ1-3	CASDIPQNTIYF
TRBV10-1	TRBJ2-3	CASAGGVAGTDTQYF
TRBV2	TRBJ1-3	CASSLQAGHSGNTIYF
TRBV4-1	TRBJ2-6	CASSPALEFGANVLTF
TRBV10-3	TRBJ2-1	CAITAGGPYEQFF
TRBV19	TRBJ1-2	CASTYPGQGFHGYTF
TRBV15	TRBJ2-7	CATSRVGSSYEQYF
TRBV30	TRBJ1-1	CAWSEGNTEAFF
TRBV4-3	TRBJ2-1	CASSLAGGDEQFF
TRBV20-1	TRBJ1-6	CSASYASGSNSPLHF
TRBV3-1/TRBV3-2	TRBJ1-2	CASSQIGGGYTF
TRBV4-3	TRBJ2-7	CASSQDIGQAYEQYF
TRBV2	TRBJ1-4	CASSDRDSLNEKLFF
TRBV2	TRBJ1-6	CASRGTGGFYNSPLHF
TRBV19	TRBJ2-7	CASSAGSRRDSEQYF
TRBV6-4	TRBJ2-1	CASSGGLAGAYNEQFF
TRBV7-2	TRBJ2-1	CASSFSPGGPTLNEQFF
TRBV7-3	TRBJ1-3	CASSPDSTSGNTIYF
TRBV10-3	TRBJ1-2	CAISESRDDYGYTF
TRBV7-2	TRBJ2-7	CASRWTALSYEQYF
TRBV6-5	TRBJ2-1	CASSQFAGAYNEQFF
TRBV30	TRBJ1-5	CATSGGARDQPQHF
TRBV18	TRBJ1-5	CASSPGTGGSPQHF
TRBV24-1	TRBJ1-6	CATSLSGLYTYNSPLHF
TRBV27	TRBJ2-7	CASSLGLSSYEQYF
TRBV29-1	TRBJ2-7	CSAQGLGVSAYEQYF
TRBV5-6	TRBJ1-5	CASSLGQLNQPQHF
TRBV11-2	TRBJ2-2	CASSLVWQGTGELFF
TRBV6-5	TRBJ1-1	CASSLTRNTEAFF
TRBV7-3	TRBJ2-2	CASSLLGGAAGELFF
TRBV5-1	TRBJ1-4	CASSPSTGIESEKLFF
TRBV19	TRBJ1-5	CASRKGGQGSQPQHF
TRBV5-1	TRBJ2-1	CASSPSSGYNEQFF
TRBV29-1	TRBJ1-1	CSVPLGAGNTEAFF
TRBV5-1	TRBJ2-6	CASSSPPGVADSGANVLTF
TRBV5-1	TRBJ2-2	CASSLSSGGITGELFF
TRBV29-1	TRBJ1-2	CSPEDGYTF
TRBV7-9	TRBJ2-3	CASAVLSTDTQYF
TRBV2	TRBJ2-3	CASSDSGDPDTQYF
TRBV10-2	TRBJ2-1	CASLRGSSYNEQFF
TRBV27	TRBJ1-1	CASSSYRASNTEAFF
TRBV2	TRBJ1-2	CASRTQGAYGYTF
TRBV10-1	TRBJ2-7	CASSTGTLTPYEQYF
TRBV21-1	TRBJ2-1	CASSKEVVGLAGLNEQFF